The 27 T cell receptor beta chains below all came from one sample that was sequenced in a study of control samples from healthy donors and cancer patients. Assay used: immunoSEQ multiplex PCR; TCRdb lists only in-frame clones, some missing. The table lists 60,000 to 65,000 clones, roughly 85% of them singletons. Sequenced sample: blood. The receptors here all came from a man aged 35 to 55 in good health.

As DNA, the CDR3 is TGTGCCAGCAGCTTCGGGAGTAATAGCAATCAGCCCCAGCATTTT. Translation: CASSFGSNSNQPQHF. The rearrangement uses TRBV11-2 and TRBJ1-5, with D unclear. The CDR3 spans 15 residues. Trimming stripped 3 bases from V and 0 bases from J, with 9 bases between. The V gene's germline CDR1 is SGHAT and CDR2 FQNNGV.

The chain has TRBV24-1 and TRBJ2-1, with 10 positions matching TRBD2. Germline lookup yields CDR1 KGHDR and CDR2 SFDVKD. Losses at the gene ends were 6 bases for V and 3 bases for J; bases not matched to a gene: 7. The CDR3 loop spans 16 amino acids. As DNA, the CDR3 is TGTGCCACCAGTTGGTCTAGCGGGAGATTCTACAATGAGCAGTTCTTC. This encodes CATSWSSGRFYNEQFF.

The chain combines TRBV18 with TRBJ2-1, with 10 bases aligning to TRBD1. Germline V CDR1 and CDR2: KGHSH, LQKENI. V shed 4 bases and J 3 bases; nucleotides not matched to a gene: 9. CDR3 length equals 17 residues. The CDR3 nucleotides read TGTGCCAGCTCACTCTCCCGGACAGGGGGAAACTACAATGAGCAGTTCTTC. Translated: CASSLSRTGGNYNEQFF.

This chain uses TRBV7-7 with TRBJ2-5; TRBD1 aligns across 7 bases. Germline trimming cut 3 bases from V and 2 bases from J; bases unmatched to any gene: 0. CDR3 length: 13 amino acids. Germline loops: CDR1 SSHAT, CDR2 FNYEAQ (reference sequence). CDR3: CASSLDRQETQYF. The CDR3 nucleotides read TGTGCCAGCAGCTTGGACAGGCAAGAGACCCAGTACTTC.

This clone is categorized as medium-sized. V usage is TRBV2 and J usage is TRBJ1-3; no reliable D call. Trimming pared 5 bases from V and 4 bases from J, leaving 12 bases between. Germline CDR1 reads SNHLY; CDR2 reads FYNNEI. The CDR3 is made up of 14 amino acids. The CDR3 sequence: CASSHRVEGNTIYF. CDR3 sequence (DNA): TGTGCCAGCAGTCACCGGGTCGAAGGAAACACCATATATTTT.

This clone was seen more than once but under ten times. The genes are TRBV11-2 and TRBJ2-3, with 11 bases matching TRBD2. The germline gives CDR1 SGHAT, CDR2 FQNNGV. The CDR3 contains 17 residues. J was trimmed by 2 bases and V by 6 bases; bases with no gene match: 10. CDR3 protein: CASRRARLAGTTDTQYF. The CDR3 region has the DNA TGTGCCAGCAGACGAGCACGACTAGCGGGAACCACAGATACGCAGTATTTT.

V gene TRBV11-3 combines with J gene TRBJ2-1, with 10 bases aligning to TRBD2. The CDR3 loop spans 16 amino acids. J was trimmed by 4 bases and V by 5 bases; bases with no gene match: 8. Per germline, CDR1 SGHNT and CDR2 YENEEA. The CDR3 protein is CASSVIKAGGYNEQFF. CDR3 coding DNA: TGTGCCAGCAGCGTCATAAAAGCGGGGGGGTACAATGAGCAGTTCTTC.

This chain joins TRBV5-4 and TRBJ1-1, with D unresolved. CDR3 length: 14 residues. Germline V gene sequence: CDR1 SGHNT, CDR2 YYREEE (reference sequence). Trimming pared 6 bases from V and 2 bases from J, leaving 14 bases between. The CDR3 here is CASTLKDLNTEAFF. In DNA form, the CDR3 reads TGTGCCAGCACCTTAAAGGACCTTAACACTGAAGCTTTCTTT.

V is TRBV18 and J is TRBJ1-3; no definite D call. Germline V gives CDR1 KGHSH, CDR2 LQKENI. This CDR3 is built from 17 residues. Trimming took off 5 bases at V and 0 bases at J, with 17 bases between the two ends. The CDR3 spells CASSSASTGSSGNTIYF. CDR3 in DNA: TGTGCCAGCTCATCAGCCTCGACGGGTAGCTCTGGAAACACCATATATTTT.

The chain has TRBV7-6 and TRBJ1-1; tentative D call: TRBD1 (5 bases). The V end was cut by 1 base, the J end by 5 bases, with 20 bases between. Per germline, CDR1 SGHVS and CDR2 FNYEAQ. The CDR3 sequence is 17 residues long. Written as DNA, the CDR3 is TGTGCCAGCAGCTTAGGGGGCCCTCGGCTGGAAAAAACTGAAGCTTTCTTT. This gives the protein CASSLGGPRLEKTEAFF.

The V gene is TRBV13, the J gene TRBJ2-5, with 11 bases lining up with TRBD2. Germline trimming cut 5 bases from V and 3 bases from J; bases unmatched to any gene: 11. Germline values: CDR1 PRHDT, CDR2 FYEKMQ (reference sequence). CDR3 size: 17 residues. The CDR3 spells CASSPYFGTSGKETQYF. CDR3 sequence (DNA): TGTGCCAGCAGCCCCTATTTTGGGACTAGCGGTAAAGAGACCCAGTACTTC.

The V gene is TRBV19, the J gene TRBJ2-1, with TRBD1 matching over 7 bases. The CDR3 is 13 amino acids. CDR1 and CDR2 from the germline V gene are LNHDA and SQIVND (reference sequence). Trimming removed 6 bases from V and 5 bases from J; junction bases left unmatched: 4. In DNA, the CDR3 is TGTGCCAGTAGCCGGACAGGCAACAATGAGCAGTTCTTC. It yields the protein CASSRTGNNEQFF.

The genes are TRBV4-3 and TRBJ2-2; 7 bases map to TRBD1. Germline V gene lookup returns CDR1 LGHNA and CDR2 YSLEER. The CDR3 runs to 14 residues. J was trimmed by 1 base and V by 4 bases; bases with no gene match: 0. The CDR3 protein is CASSRQGNTGELFF. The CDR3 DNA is TGCGCCAGCAGCCGACAGGGGAACACCGGGGAGCTGTTTTTT.

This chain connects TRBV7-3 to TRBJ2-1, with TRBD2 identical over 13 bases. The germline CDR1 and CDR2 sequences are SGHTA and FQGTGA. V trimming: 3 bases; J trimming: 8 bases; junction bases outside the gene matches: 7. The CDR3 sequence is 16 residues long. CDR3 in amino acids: CASSFETSGRLHEQFF. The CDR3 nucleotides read TGTGCCAGCAGCTTCGAGACTAGCGGGAGGTTACATGAGCAGTTCTTC.

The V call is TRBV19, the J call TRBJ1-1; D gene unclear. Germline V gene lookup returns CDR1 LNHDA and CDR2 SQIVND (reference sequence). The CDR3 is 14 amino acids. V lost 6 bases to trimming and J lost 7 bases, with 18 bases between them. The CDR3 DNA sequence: TGTGCCAGTAGCCTTCAGGCCAGCCAAAGTGAAGCTTTCTTT. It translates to CASSLQASQSEAFF. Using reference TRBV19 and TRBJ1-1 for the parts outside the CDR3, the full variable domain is DGGITQSPKYLFRKEGQNVTLSCEQNLNHDAMYWYRQDPGQGLRLIYYSQIVNDFQKGDIAEGYSVSREKKESFPLTVTSAQKNPTAFYLCASSLQASQSEAFFGQGTRLTVV.

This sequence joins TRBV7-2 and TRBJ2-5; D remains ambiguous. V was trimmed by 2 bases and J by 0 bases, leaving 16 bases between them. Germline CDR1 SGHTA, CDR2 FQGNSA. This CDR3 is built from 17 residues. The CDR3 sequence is CASSLSIDPQYQETQYF. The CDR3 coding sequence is TGTGCCAGCAGCTTAAGTATCGACCCCCAGTACCAAGAGACCCAGTACTTC.

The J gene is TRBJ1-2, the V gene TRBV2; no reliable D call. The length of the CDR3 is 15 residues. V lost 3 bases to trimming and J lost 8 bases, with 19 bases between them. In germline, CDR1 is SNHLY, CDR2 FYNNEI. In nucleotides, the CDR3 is TGTGCCAGCAGTGACAACCCAGGAAGGGCGGGGGGCTACACCTTC. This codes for CASSDNPGRAGGYTF.

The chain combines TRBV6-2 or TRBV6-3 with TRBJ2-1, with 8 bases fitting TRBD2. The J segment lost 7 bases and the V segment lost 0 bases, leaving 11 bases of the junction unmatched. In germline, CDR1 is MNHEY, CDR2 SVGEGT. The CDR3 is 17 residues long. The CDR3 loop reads CASSYSGRSGSRNEQFF. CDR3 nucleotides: TGTGCCAGCAGTTACTCGGGGAGGAGCGGGAGCCGGAATGAGCAGTTCTTC.

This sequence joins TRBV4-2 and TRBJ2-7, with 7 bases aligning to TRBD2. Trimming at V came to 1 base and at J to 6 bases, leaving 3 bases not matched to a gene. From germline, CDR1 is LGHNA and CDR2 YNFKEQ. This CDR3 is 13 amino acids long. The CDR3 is CASSQGGSGEQYF. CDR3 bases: TGTGCCAGCAGCCAAGGCGGGAGTGGCGAGCAGTACTTC.

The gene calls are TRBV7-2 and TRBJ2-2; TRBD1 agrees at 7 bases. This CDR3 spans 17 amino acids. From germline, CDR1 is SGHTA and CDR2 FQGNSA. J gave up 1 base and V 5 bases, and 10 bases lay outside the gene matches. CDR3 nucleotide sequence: TGTGCCAGCAGCCATCCTGCCAGGGGGAGGAACACCGGGGAGCTGTTTTTT. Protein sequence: CASSHPARGRNTGELFF. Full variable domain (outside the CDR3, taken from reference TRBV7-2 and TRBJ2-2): GAGVSQSPSNKVTEKGKDVELRCDPISGHTALYWYRQSLGQGLEFLIYFQGNSAPDKSGLPSDRFSAERTGGSVSTLTIQRTQQEDSAVYLCASSHPARGRNTGELFFGEGSRLTVL.

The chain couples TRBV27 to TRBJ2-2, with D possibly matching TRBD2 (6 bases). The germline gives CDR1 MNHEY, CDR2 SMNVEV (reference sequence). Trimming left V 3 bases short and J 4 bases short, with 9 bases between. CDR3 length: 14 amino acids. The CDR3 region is CASSFRDSTGELFF. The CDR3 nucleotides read TGTGCCAGCAGTTTCAGGGACTCCACCGGGGAGCTGTTTTTT.

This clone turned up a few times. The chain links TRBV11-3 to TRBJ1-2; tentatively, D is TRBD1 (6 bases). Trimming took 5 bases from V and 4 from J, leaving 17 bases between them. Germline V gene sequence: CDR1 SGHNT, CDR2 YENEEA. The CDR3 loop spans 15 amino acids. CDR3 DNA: TGTGCCAGCAGCGATGCCGGGACACCGATCTATGGCTACACCTTC. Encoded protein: CASSDAGTPIYGYTF.

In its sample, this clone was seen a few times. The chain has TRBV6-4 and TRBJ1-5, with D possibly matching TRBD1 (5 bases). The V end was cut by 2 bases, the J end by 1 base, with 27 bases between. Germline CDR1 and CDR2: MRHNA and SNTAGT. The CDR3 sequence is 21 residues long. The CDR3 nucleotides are TGTGCCAGCAGTGACCCATTTGACAGAGAGGGTGTAAGAAGGAGCAATCAGCCCCAGCATTTT. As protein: CASSDPFDREGVRRSNQPQHF.

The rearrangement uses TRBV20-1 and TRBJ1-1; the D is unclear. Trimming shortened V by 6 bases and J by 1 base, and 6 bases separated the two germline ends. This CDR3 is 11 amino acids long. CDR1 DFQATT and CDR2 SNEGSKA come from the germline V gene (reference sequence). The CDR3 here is CSAAGNTEAFF. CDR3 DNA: TGCAGTGCGGCGGGGAACACTGAAGCTTTCTTT.

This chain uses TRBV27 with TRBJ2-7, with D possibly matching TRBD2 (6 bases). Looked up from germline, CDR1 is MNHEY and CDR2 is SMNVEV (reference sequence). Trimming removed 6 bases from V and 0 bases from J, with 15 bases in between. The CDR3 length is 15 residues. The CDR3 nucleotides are TGTGCCAGCAGCCTGGAGGGCCCCCTCTCCTACGAGCAGTACTTC. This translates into CASSLEGPLSYEQYF.

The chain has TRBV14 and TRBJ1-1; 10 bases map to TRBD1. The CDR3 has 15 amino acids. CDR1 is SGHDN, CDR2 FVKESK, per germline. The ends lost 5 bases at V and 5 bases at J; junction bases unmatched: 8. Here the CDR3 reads CASSTRQGASTEAFF. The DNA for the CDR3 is TGTGCCAGCAGCACTCGACAGGGGGCTAGTACTGAAGCTTTCTTT.

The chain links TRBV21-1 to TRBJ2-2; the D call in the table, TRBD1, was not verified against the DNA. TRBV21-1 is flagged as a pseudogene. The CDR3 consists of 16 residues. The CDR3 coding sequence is TGTGCCAGCAGCAAAGAGACAGGGTGGGTCACCGGGGAGCTGTTTTTT. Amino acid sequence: CASSKETGWVTGELFF.